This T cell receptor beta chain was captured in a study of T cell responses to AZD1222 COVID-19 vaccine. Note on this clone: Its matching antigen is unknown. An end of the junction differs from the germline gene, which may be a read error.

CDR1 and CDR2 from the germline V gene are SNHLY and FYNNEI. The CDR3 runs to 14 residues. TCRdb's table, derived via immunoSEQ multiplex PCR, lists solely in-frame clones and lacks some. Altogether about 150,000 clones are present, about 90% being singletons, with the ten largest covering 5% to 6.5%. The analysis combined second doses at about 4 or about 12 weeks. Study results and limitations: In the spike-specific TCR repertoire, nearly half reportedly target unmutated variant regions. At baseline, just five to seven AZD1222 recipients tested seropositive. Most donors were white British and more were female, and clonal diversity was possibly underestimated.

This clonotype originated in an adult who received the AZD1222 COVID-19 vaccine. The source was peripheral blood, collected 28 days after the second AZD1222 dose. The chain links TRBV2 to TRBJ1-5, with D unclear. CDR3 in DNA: TGTGCCAGCACTGAAAGATATAGCAATCAGCCCCAGCATTTT. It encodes CASTERYSNQPQHF.